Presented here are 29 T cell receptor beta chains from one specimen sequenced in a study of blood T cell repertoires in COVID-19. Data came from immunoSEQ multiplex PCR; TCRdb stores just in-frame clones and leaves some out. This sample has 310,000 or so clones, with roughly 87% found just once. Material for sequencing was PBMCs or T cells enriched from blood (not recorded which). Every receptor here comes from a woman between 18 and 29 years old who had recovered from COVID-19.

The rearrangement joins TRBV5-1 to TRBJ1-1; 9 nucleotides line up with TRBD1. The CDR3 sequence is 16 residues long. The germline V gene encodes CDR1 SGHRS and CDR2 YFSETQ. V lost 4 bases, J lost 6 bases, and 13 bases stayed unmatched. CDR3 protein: CASSLDGTGRDSEAFF. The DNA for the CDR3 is TGCGCCAGCAGCCTGGACGGGACAGGGAGGGATTCTGAAGCTTTCTTT.

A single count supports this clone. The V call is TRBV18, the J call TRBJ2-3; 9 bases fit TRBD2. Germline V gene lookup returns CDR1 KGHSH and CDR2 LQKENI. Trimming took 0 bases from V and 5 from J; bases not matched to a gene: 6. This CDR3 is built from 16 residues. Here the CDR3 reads CASSPPQLAGLDTQYF. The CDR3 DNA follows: TGTGCCAGCTCACCACCGCAGCTAGCGGGACTAGATACGCAGTATTTT.

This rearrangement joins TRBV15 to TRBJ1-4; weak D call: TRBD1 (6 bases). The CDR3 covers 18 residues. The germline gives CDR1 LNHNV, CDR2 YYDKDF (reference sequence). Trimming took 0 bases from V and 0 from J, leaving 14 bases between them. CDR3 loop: CATSREGVKGATNEKLFF. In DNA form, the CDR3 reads TGTGCCACCAGCAGAGAGGGGGTTAAGGGGGCAACTAATGAAAAACTGTTTTTT.

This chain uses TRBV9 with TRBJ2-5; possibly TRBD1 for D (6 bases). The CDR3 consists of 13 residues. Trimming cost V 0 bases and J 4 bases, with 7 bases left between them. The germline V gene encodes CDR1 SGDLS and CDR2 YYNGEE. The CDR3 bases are TGTGCCAGCAGCGTAGGAGGGGGAGAGACCCAGTACTTC. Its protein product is CASSVGGGETQYF.

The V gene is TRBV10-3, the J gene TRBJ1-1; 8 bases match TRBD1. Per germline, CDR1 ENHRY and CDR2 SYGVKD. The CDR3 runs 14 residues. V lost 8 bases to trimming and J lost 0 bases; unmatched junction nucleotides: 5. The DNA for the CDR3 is TGTGCCATCTCAGGACAGGGCATGAACACTGAAGCTTTCTTT. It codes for CAISGQGMNTEAFF.

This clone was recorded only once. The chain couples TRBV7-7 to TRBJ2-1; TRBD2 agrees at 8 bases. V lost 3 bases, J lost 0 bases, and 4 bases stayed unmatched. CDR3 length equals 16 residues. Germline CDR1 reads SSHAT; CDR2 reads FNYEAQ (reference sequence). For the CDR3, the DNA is TGTGCCAGCAGCTTGAGTAGCGGGGCCTCCTACAATGAGCAGTTCTTC. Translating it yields CASSLSSGASYNEQFF.

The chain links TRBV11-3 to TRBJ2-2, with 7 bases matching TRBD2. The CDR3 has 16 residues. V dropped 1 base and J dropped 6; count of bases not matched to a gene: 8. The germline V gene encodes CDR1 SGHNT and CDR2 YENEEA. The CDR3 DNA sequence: TGTGCCAGCAGCTTAGGCCCAGCGGGAAAGTCCGGGGAGCTGTTTTTT. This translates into CASSLGPAGKSGELFF.

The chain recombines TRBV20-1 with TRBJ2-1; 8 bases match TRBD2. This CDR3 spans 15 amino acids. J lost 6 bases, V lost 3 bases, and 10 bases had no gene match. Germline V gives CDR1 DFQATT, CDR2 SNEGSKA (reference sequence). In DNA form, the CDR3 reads TGCAGTGCTAGTAGGAGGCGGGGGGTAGGCAATGAGCAGTTCTTC. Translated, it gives CSASRRRGVGNEQFF.

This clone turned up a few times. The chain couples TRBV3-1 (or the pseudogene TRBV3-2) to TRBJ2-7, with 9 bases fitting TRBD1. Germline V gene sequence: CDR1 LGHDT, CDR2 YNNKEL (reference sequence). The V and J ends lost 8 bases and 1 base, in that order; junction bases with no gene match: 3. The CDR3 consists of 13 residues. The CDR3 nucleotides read TGTGCCAGCGCGGGACAGGGTTCCTACGAGCAGTACTTC. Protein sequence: CASAGQGSYEQYF.

As DNA, the CDR3 is TGTGCCAGCAGCCTAACTAGCGGGAGCCACAATGAGCAGTTCTTC. Translated, it gives CASSLTSGSHNEQFF. The chain combines TRBV28 with TRBJ2-1, with 11 bases aligning to TRBD2. The CDR3 runs to 15 residues. From germline, CDR1 is MDHEN and CDR2 SYDVKM. V lost 6 bases and J lost 5; bases outside the gene matches: 6.

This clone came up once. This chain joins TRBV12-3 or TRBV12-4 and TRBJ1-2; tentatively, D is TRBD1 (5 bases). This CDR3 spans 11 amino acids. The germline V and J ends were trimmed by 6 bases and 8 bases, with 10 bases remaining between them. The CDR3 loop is CASSRGGGYTF. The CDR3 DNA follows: TGTGCCAGCAGCCGGGGGGGAGGCTACACCTTC.

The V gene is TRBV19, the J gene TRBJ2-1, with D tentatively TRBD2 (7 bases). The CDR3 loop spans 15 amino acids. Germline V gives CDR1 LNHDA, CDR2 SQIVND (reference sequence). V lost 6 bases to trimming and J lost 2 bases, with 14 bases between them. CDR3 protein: CASRPGEGAYNEQFF. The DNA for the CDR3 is TGTGCCAGTAGACCAGGGGAGGGGGCCTACAATGAGCAGTTCTTC.

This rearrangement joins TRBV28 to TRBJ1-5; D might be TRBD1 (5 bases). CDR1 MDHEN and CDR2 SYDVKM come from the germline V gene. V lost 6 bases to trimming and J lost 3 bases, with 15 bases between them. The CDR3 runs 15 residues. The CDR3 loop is CASSSLGGLNQPQHF. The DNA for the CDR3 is TGTGCCAGCAGCTCTCTCGGGGGACTCAATCAGCCCCAGCATTTT.

The CDR3 DNA is TGTGCCAGCAGTGAGCCCACGGGGGGGACTAGCGGCTCCTACGAGCAGTACTTC. Protein sequence: CASSEPTGGTSGSYEQYF. The rearrangement links TRBV25-1 to TRBJ2-7; 11 bases fit TRBD2. Unmatched junction bases numbered 10, after V lost 3 bases and J lost 0 bases. Per germline, CDR1 MGHDK and CDR2 SYGVNS. The CDR3 totals 18 residues.

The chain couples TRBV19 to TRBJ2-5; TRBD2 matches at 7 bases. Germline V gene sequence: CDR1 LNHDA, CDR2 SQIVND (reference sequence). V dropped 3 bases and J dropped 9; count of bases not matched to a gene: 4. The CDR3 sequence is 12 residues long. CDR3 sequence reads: CASSIGEGPQYF. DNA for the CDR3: TGTGCCAGTAGTATTGGGGAGGGGCCCCAGTACTTC. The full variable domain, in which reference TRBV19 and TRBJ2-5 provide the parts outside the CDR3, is DGGITQSPKYLFRKEGQNVTLSCEQNLNHDAMYWYRQDPGQGLRLIYYSQIVNDFQKGDIAEGYSVSREKKESFPLTVTSAQKNPTAFYLCASSIGEGPQYFGPGTRLLVL.

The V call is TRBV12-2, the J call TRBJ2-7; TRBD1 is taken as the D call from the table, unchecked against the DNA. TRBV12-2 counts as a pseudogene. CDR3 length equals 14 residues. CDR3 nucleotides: TGTGCAAGTCGGTACGACAGGGGGCTGTACGAGCAGTACTTC. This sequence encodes CASRYDRGLYEQYF.

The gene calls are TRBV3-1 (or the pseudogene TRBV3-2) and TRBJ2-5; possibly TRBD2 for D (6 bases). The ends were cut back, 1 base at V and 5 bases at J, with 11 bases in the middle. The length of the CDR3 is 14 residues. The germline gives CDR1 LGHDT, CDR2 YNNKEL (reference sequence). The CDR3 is CASSQAGTGETQYF. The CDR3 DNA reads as TGTGCCAGCAGCCAAGCCGGGACTGGGGAGACCCAGTACTTC.

The DNA for the CDR3 is TGTGCCAGCAGCTTAGACCCAGGGTACGGGTGGAACACTGAAGCTTTCTTT. Translated: CASSLDPGYGWNTEAFF. The chain recombines TRBV7-3 with TRBJ1-1; D is perhaps TRBD1 (5 bases). The CDR3 loop spans 17 amino acids. Germline V CDR1 and CDR2: SGHTA, FQGTGA. Trimming took off 2 bases at V and 1 base at J, with 17 bases between the two ends.

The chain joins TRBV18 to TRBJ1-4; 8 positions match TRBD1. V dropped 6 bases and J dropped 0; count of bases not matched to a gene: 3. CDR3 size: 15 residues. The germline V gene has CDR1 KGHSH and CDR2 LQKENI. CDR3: CASSATGATNEKLFF. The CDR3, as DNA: TGTGCCAGCTCGGCGACAGGGGCAACTAATGAAAAACTGTTTTTT.

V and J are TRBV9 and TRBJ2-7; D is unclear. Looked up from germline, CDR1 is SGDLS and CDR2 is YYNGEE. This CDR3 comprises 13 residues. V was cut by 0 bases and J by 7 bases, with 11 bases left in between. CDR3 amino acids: CASSVVLRVEQYF. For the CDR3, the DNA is TGTGCCAGCAGCGTAGTGTTACGGGTTGAGCAGTACTTC. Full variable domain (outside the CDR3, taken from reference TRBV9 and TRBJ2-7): DSGVTQTPKHLITATGQRVTLRCSPRSGDLSVYWYQQSLDQGLQFLIQYYNGEERAKGNILERFSAQQFPDLHSELNLSSLELGDSALYFCASSVVLRVEQYFGPGTRLTVT.

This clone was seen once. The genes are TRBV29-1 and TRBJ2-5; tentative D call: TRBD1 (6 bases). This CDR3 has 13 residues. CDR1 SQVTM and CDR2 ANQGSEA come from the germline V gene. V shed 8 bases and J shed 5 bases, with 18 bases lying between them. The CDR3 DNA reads TGCAGCATTTGGCGACAGGCAGGGGAGACCCAGTACTTC. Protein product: CSIWRQAGETQYF.

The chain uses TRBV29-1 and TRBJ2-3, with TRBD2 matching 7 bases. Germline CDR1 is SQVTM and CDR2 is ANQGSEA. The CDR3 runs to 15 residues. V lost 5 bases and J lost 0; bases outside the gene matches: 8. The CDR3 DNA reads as TGCAGCGTTCTAGACGAGCGGGGCAGCACAGATACGCAGTATTTT. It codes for CSVLDERGSTDTQYF.

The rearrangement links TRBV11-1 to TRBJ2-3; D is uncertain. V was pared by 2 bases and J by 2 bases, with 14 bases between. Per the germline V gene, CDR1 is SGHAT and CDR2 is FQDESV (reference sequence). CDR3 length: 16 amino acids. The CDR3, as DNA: TGTGCCAGCAGCTTATCTACCCAGGCCCACACAGATACGCAGTATTTT. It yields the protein CASSLSTQAHTDTQYF.

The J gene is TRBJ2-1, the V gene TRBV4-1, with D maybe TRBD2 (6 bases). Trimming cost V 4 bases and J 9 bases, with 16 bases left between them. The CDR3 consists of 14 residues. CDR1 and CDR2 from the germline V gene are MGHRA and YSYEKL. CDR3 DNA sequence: TGCGCCAGCAGCCCTACGGGGGTTCTTTCTGAGCAGTTCTTC. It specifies CASSPTGVLSEQFF.

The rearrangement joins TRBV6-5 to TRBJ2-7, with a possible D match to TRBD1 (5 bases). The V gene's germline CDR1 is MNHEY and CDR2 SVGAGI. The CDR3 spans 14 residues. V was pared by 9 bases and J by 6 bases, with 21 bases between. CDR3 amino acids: CASQLLSRAGEQYF. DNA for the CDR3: TGTGCCAGTCAGCTATTGTCCAGGGCCGGCGAGCAGTACTTC.

CDR3 sequence: CASSPYSPSSYNSPLHF. In DNA, the CDR3 is TGTGCCAGCTCACCATACTCCCCGAGCTCCTATAATTCACCCCTCCACTTT. V is TRBV18 and J is TRBJ1-6; unclear D gene. Looked up from germline, CDR1 is KGHSH and CDR2 is LQKENI. The length of the CDR3 is 17 residues. Trimming took off 2 bases at V and 0 bases at J, with 11 bases between the two ends.

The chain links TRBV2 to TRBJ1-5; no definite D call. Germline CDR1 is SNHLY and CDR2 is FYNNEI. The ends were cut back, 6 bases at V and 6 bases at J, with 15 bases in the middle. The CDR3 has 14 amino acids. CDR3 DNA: TGTGCCAGCAGACTCGGGGATAGGGTTCAGCCCCAGCATTTT. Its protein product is CASRLGDRVQPQHF. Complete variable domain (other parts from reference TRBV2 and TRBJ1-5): EPEVTQTPSHQVTQMGQEVILRCVPISNHLYFYWYRQILGQKVEFLVSFYNNEISEKSEIFDDQFSVERPDGSNFTLKIRSTKLEDSAMYFCASRLGDRVQPQHFGDGTRLSIL.

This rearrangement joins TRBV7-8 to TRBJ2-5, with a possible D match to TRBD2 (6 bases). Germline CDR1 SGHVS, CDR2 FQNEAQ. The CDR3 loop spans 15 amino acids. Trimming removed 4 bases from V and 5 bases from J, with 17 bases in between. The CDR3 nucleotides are TGTGCCAGCAGCTCCTTACTAGCTAACAGGGAGACCCAGTACTTC. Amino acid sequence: CASSSLLANRETQYF.

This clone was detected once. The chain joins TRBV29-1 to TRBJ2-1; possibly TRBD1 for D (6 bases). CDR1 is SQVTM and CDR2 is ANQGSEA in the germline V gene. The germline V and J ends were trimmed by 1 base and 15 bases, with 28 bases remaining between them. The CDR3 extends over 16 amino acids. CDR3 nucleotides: TGCAGCGTTGAAGGACAAGGACCGGGACATCTCGAGATATGGTTCTTC. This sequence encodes CSVEGQGPGHLEIWFF.